This TCR beta chain comes out of a study of beta chain features in type 1 diabetes. About the study: The patients were much like the healthy donors in age, gender and cell yields.

The isolated RNA, all of it, was reverse transcribed, so expressed TCRB transcripts were what got sequenced. Using immunoSEQ multiplex PCR, the repertoire was profiled, and TCRdb retains in-frame clones only, with some absent. The data show 200,000 to 250,000 clones, roughly two thirds seen once. Comments on this clone: Antigen: not known.

The single heparinised draw taken from each donor contained 90 to 150 mL of blood on average. CD4+ naive, central memory, regulatory and stem cell-like memory subsets were isolated by sorting on CD45RO/CCR7/CD25/CD127/CD95/CD27. Study-wide results and limits: Any HLA type influence on TCRB rearrangement was left unresolved here.

Trimming removed 4 bases at V and 0 bases at J, with 11 bases between. The germline CDR1 and CDR2 sequences are KGHSH and LQKENI. CDR3 length equals 15 residues. The sequenced sample was naive CD4+ T cells from blood. The chain uses TRBV18 and TRBJ2-3; D may correspond to TRBD1 or TRBD2 (5 bases each). This sequence originates from a man between 25 and 39 years old in good health. The CDR3 is CASSRRDRSTDTQYF. CDR3 DNA: TGTGCCAGCTCACGTAGGGACCGAAGCACAGATACGCAGTATTTT.